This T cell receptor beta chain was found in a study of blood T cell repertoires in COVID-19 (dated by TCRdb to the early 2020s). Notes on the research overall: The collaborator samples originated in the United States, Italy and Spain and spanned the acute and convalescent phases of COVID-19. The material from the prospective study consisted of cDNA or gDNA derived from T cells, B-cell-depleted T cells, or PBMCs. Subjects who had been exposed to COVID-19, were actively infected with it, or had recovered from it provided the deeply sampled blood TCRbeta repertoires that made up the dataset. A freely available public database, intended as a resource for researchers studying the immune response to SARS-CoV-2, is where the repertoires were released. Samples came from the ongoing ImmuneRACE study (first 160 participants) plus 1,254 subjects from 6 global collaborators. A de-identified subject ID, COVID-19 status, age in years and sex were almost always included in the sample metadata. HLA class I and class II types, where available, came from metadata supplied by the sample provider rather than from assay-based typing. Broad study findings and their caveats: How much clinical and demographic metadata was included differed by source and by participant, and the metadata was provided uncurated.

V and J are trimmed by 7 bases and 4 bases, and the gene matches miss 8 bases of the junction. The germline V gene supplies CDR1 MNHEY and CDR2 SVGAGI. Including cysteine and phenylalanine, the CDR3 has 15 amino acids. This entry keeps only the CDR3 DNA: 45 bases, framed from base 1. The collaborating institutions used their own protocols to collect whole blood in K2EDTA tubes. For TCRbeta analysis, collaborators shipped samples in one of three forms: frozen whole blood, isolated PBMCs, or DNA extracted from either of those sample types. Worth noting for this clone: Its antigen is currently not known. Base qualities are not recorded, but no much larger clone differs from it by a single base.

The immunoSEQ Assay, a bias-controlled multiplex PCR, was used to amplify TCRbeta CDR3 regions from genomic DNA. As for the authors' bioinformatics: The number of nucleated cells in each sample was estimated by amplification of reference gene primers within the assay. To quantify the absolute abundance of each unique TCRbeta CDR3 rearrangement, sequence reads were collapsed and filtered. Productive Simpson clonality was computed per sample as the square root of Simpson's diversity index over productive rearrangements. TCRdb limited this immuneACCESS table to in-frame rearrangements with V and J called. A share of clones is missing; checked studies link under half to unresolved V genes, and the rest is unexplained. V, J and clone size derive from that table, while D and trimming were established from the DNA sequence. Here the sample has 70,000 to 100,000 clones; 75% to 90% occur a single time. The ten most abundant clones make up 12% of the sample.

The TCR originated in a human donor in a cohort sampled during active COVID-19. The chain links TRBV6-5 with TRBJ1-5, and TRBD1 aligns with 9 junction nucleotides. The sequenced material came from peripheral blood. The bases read TGTGCCAGCATTCCGGGACAGGGTTTGAATCAGCCCCAGCATTTT. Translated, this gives CASIPGQGLNQPQHF.